This TCR beta chain was obtained from a study of patients and donors after allogeneic stem cell transplantation. This clonotype has just a few counts. Germline-derived CDR1 and CDR2 are MGHDK and SYGVNS. Trimming took 1 base from V and 7 from J; bases not matched to a gene: 7. The CDR3 length is 16 residues. One entry per CDR3 protein results from TCRdb running MiXCR on the RT-PCR reads. The sample yields around 17,000 distinct CDR3 sequences, 27% seen once. The source material was blood, either unsorted or a sorted T cell fraction (not recorded which). The gene calls are TRBV25-1 and TRBJ1-6; 7 bases are shared with TRBD1. This sequence originates from a human donor who was either an allogeneic HSCT recipient or a stem cell or donor lymphocyte infusion donor (not recorded which). It is not recorded whose cells these are; they may come from a transplant donor. The CDR3 bases are TGTGCCAGCAGTGAATTGGGGGTAGGGGGCAATTCACCCCTCCACTTT. Its protein is CASSELGVGGNSPLHF.